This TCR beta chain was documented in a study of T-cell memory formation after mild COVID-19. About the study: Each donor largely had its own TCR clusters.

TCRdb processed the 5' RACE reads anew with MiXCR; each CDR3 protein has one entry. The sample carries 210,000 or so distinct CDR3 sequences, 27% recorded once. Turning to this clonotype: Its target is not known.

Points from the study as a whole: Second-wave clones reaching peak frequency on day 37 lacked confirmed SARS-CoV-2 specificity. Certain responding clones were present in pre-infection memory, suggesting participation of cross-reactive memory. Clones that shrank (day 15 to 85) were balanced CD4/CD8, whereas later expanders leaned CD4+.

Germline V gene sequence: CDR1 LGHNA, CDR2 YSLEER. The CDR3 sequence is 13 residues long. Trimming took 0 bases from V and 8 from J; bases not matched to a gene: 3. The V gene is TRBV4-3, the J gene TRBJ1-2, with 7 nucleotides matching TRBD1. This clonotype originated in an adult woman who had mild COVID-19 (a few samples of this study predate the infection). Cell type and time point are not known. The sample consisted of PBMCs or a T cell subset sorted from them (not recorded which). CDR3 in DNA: TGCGCCAGCAGCCAAGATCAGGGGGGAGGCTACACCTTC. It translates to CASSQDQGGGYTF.